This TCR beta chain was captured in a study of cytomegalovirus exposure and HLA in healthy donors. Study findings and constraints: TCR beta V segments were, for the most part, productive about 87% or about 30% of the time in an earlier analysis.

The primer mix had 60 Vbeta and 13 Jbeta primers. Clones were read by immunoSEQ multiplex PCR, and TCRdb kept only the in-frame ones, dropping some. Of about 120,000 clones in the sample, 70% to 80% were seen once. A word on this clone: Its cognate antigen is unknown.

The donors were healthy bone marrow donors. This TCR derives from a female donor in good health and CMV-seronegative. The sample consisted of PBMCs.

CDR3 sequence (DNA): TGTGCCAGCAGCTTGGAAGGGGCAGGGGGCAACACTGAAGCTTTCTTT. Translated, it gives CASSLEGAGGNTEAFF. This chain links TRBV5-4 with TRBJ1-1; 8 nucleotides match TRBD1. Germline loops: CDR1 SGHNT, CDR2 YYREEE (reference sequence). The CDR3 contains 16 residues. With V trimmed by 0 bases and J by 2 bases, 6 bases remained unmatched. Complete variable domain (other parts from reference TRBV5-4 and TRBJ1-1): ETGVTQSPTHLIKTRGQQVTLRCSSQSGHNTVSWYQQALGQGPQFIFQYYREEENGRGNFPPRFSGLQFPNYSSELNVNALELDDSALYLCASSLEGAGGNTEAFFGQGTRLTVV.